The rows below give T cell receptor beta chains drawn from one sample of a study of blood T cells in healthy people across ages. Each CDR3 protein gets one entry after TCRdb re-called the 5' RACE reads with MiXCR. The sample contains about 640,000 distinct CDR3 sequences, around three fifths of which appear only once. The sequencing input was blood. These receptors originate from a man aged 55 to 70 in good health. Both conserved end residues are part of each CDR3. A D gene is named only where the DNA matches it firmly. Clone size appears in some rows only: once, few, many, or a class for an expanded clone.

d_call: .; j_call: TRBJ2-7; v_call: TRBV21-1; clone_size: .; cdr3_nt: TGTGCCAGCAGCAAAGGGGACAGGGCCTACGAGCAGTACTTC; cdr3_aa: CASSKGDRAYEQYF
d_call: TRBD1; j_call: TRBJ2-3; v_call: TRBV27; clone_size: .; cdr3_nt: TGTGCCAGCAGTCAAGGGACAGGGGCAGATACGCAGTATTTT; cdr3_aa: CASSQGTGADTQYF
d_call: .; j_call: TRBJ2-5; v_call: TRBV5-1; clone_size: .; cdr3_nt: TGCGCCAGCAGCTCACTAGTTTCAGAGACCCAGTACTTC; cdr3_aa: CASSSLVSETQYF
d_call: .; j_call: TRBJ2-1; v_call: TRBV20-1; clone_size: few; cdr3_nt: TGCAGTGCTGCCAAAACGACCGGGCATGAGCAGTTCTTC; cdr3_aa: CSAAKTTGHEQFF
d_call: .; j_call: TRBJ2-3; v_call: TRBV20-1; clone_size: .; cdr3_nt: TGCGCTGCCCCCTGGGTAGCAACGGGTACGCAGTATTTT; cdr3_aa: CAAPWVATGTQYF
d_call: .; j_call: TRBJ2-7; v_call: TRBV6-1; clone_size: .; cdr3_nt: TGTGCCAGCAGTGAATCGGTCGTCTACGAGCAGTACTTC; cdr3_aa: CASSESVVYEQYF
d_call: .; j_call: TRBJ2-6; v_call: TRBV7-2; clone_size: .; cdr3_nt: TGTGCCAGCAGCGCCAGAAGGGCCAACGTCCTGACTTTC; cdr3_aa: CASSARRANVLTF
d_call: TRBD1; j_call: TRBJ1-1; v_call: TRBV9; clone_size: .; cdr3_nt: TGTGCCAGCAGCGTAGTGTTGTCAGGGGGAACTGAAGCTTTCTTT; cdr3_aa: CASSVVLSGGTEAFF
d_call: .; j_call: TRBJ2-7; v_call: TRBV7-9; clone_size: .; cdr3_nt: TGTGCCAGCAGCTTAGCGCAGGCAGGAAAGTCCTACGAGCAGTACTTC; cdr3_aa: CASSLAQAGKSYEQYF
d_call: TRBD1; j_call: TRBJ1-1; v_call: TRBV29-1; clone_size: .; cdr3_nt: TGCAGCGTTGCGGGGACAGAGAACACTGAAGCTTTCTTT; cdr3_aa: CSVAGTENTEAFF
d_call: TRBD1; j_call: TRBJ1-1; v_call: TRBV18; clone_size: .; cdr3_nt: TGTGCCAGCTCACCAGCCCCAGGGGGGGCTGAAGCTTTCTTT; cdr3_aa: CASSPAPGGAEAFF
d_call: TRBD2; j_call: TRBJ2-3; v_call: TRBV20-1; clone_size: .; cdr3_nt: TGCAGTGCTAGACTAGCGGGGGGTGTAGATACGCAGTATTTT; cdr3_aa: CSARLAGGVDTQYF
d_call: TRBD1; j_call: TRBJ1-2; v_call: TRBV6-6; clone_size: .; cdr3_nt: TGTGCCAGCAGTTACGCGGGACAGGGGAATGGCTACACCTTC; cdr3_aa: CASSYAGQGNGYTF
d_call: TRBD2; j_call: TRBJ2-5; v_call: TRBV5-5; clone_size: few; cdr3_nt: TGTGCCAGCAGCGGACCGGGACTAGCGGTAGAAGAGACCCAGTACTTC; cdr3_aa: CASSGPGLAVEETQYF
d_call: .; j_call: TRBJ1-5; v_call: TRBV5-1; clone_size: .; cdr3_nt: TGCGCCCCAAGGCCCCAGCATTTT; cdr3_aa: CAPRPQHF
d_call: TRBD2; j_call: TRBJ2-7; v_call: TRBV7-8; clone_size: .; cdr3_nt: TGTTCCAGCAGCTTCCCCCAGCGGGGGACCTACTACGAGCAGTACTTC; cdr3_aa: CSSSFPQRGTYYEQYF
d_call: TRBD1; j_call: TRBJ2-7; v_call: TRBV28; clone_size: .; cdr3_nt: TGTGCCAGCAGTTTACTTGGACAGGGGCGGAAGGAGCAGTACTTC; cdr3_aa: CASSLLGQGRKEQYF
d_call: .; j_call: TRBJ2-3; v_call: TRBV2; clone_size: .; cdr3_nt: TGTGCCAGCAGGGGTCACGACGGGGCGGGAGATACGCAGTATTTT; cdr3_aa: CASRGHDGAGDTQYF
d_call: TRBD2; j_call: TRBJ2-2; v_call: TRBV2; clone_size: .; cdr3_nt: TGTGCCAGCAGTGAACTAGCGGGGGGCCCGAACACCGGGGAGCTGTTTTTT; cdr3_aa: CASSELAGGPNTGELFF
d_call: TRBD1; j_call: TRBJ1-4; v_call: TRBV29-1; clone_size: .; cdr3_nt: TGCAGCGTGCACGGGACAGGGAATGAAAAACTGTTTTTT; cdr3_aa: CSVHGTGNEKLFF
d_call: .; j_call: TRBJ2-7; v_call: TRBV25-1; clone_size: .; cdr3_nt: TGTGCCAGCAGTGAGGGACAAGTTAGTTACGAGCAGTACTTC; cdr3_aa: CASSEGQVSYEQYF
d_call: TRBD2; j_call: TRBJ2-3; v_call: TRBV4-2; clone_size: .; cdr3_nt: TGTGCCAGCAGCCAGCTAGCGGGGGACACAGATACGCAGTATTTT; cdr3_aa: CASSQLAGDTDTQYF
d_call: TRBD2; j_call: TRBJ2-1; v_call: TRBV27; clone_size: .; cdr3_nt: TGTGCCAGCAGTTCGTGGACTAGCGGGGGAGCTCGTAGGGATGAGCAGTTCTTC; cdr3_aa: CASSSWTSGGARRDEQFF
d_call: .; j_call: TRBJ1-6; v_call: TRBV12-3/TRBV12-4; clone_size: .; cdr3_nt: TGTGCCAGCAGTTTGAAGGCTTGGGGAGGGAACTCACCCCTCCACTTT; cdr3_aa: CASSLKAWGGNSPLHF
d_call: .; j_call: TRBJ2-5; v_call: TRBV20-1; clone_size: .; cdr3_nt: TGCAGTGCTAGAAGCGGCAGGGTCCAAGAGACCCAGTACTTC; cdr3_aa: CSARSGRVQETQYF
d_call: .; j_call: TRBJ1-2; v_call: TRBV5-4; clone_size: once; cdr3_nt: TGTGCCAGCAGCGACCGGGACACCTTC; cdr3_aa: CASSDRDTF
d_call: TRBD1; j_call: TRBJ2-1; v_call: TRBV10-1; clone_size: .; cdr3_nt: TGCGCCAGCAGTGAGCCGGGACAGGGGCCCCACAATGAGCAGTTCTTC; cdr3_aa: CASSEPGQGPHNEQFF
d_call: .; j_call: TRBJ1-1; v_call: TRBV29-1; clone_size: .; cdr3_nt: TGCAGCGTTGTACTGGCAGCTAGGGGCACTGAAGCTTTCTTT; cdr3_aa: CSVVLAARGTEAFF
d_call: TRBD1; j_call: TRBJ2-3; v_call: TRBV27; clone_size: few; cdr3_nt: TGTGCCAGCAGTTCCGACAGGGTGAGCGATACGCAGTATTTT; cdr3_aa: CASSSDRVSDTQYF
d_call: .; j_call: TRBJ2-7; v_call: TRBV7-9; clone_size: once; cdr3_nt: TGTGCCAGCAGCGTGGGGCATGTCGGACTCTACGAGCAGTACTTC; cdr3_aa: CASSVGHVGLYEQYF
d_call: .; j_call: TRBJ1-4; v_call: TRBV4-1; clone_size: .; cdr3_nt: TGCGCCAGCAGCCCCCAAACGGGGAAACCAGAAAAACTGTTTTTT; cdr3_aa: CASSPQTGKPEKLFF
d_call: TRBD1; j_call: TRBJ1-1; v_call: TRBV7-9; clone_size: .; cdr3_nt: TGTGCCAGCAGCAATACAGGGGGGCGAACTGAAGCTTTCTTT; cdr3_aa: CASSNTGGRTEAFF
d_call: TRBD1; j_call: TRBJ2-6; v_call: TRBV25-1; clone_size: few; cdr3_nt: TGTGCCAGCAGTGCCTGGTCCGGGACAGCCAGCTCTGGGGCCAACGTCCTGACTTTC; cdr3_aa: CASSAWSGTASSGANVLTF
d_call: .; j_call: TRBJ1-2; v_call: TRBV5-1; clone_size: once; cdr3_nt: TGCGCCAGTCTCGGCTATGGCTACACCTTC; cdr3_aa: CASLGYGYTF
d_call: TRBD1; j_call: TRBJ1-2; v_call: TRBV29-1; clone_size: .; cdr3_nt: TGCAGCGCTTCCGGGACAGGGAATTCCTATGGCTACACCTTC; cdr3_aa: CSASGTGNSYGYTF
d_call: .; j_call: TRBJ1-4; v_call: TRBV27; clone_size: many; cdr3_nt: TGTGCCAGCAGTTTACTGGGCAGGGAGGATGAAAAACTGTTTTTT; cdr3_aa: CASSLLGREDEKLFF
d_call: .; j_call: TRBJ2-7; v_call: TRBV2; clone_size: .; cdr3_nt: TGTGCCAGCAGCAACATGGACAGTGGCGAGCAGTACTTC; cdr3_aa: CASSNMDSGEQYF
d_call: .; j_call: TRBJ2-4; v_call: TRBV28; clone_size: once; cdr3_nt: TGTGCCAGCAGTCCGGACTACTCCAAAAACATTCAGTACTTC; cdr3_aa: CASSPDYSKNIQYF
d_call: TRBD1; j_call: TRBJ2-7; v_call: TRBV28; clone_size: .; cdr3_nt: TGTGCCAGCAGTTTGGGACAGAACGCCTACGAGCAGTACTTC; cdr3_aa: CASSLGQNAYEQYF
d_call: TRBD1; j_call: TRBJ1-2; v_call: TRBV15; clone_size: few; cdr3_nt: TGTGCCACCAGCAGAGATAGAGGGGGCCTGACAGGGGACCTCTATGGCTACACCTTC; cdr3_aa: CATSRDRGGLTGDLYGYTF
d_call: .; j_call: TRBJ2-1; v_call: TRBV7-9; clone_size: .; cdr3_nt: TGTGCCAGCAGCTTGAAGGGGCTTCAGACCTACAATGAGCAGTTCTTC; cdr3_aa: CASSLKGLQTYNEQFF
d_call: .; j_call: TRBJ2-3; v_call: TRBV4-2; clone_size: .; cdr3_nt: TGTGCCAGCAGCCAAGATGGAGGCAGCGGCGCAGATACGCAGTATTTT; cdr3_aa: CASSQDGGSGADTQYF
d_call: .; j_call: TRBJ1-2; v_call: TRBV10-3; clone_size: few; cdr3_nt: TGTGCCATCAGTGAGTCGGCAGCCGACCCATCTGGCTACACCTTC; cdr3_aa: CAISESAADPSGYTF
d_call: .; j_call: TRBJ1-1; v_call: TRBV6-6; clone_size: .; cdr3_nt: TGTGCCAGCATCCCACAGGGCGGGAACACTGAAGCTTTCTTT; cdr3_aa: CASIPQGGNTEAFF
d_call: TRBD1; j_call: TRBJ2-5; v_call: TRBV2; clone_size: .; cdr3_nt: TGTGCCAGCAGTTCGGACAGGGGGCAGTACTTC; cdr3_aa: CASSSDRGQYF
d_call: .; j_call: TRBJ2-5; v_call: TRBV20-1; clone_size: .; cdr3_nt: TGCAGTGCTAGAGACAACCGGGACGCCCAAGAGACCCAGTACTTC; cdr3_aa: CSARDNRDAQETQYF